The source of this T cell receptor (beta chain) is a study of T cell responses to AZD1222 COVID-19 vaccine. This clone was picked up one time. Its antigen is undetermined. The CDR3 length is 15 residues. Germline-derived CDR1 and CDR2 are SGDLS and YYNGEE. V was pared by 4 bases and J by 3 bases, with 14 bases between. The table came from immunoSEQ multiplex PCR; TCRdb's copy has only in-frame clones and leaves some out. The table records 150,000 to 200,000 clones, about 90% of them present only once. Study observations and caveats: It should be noted that donors were predominantly white British and more often female, and clonal diversity was possibly underestimated. Spike-wide vaccine-associated CD4 TCRs dominated at 160-218 and 743-854. Breadth and depth of Spike-specific TCRs rose after two AZD1222 doses.

The chain employs TRBV9 and TRBJ1-5, with D possibly being TRBD1 (5 bases). This sample comprised peripheral blood, obtained 28 days after the second AZD1222 dose. This TCR derives from an adult who received the AZD1222 COVID-19 vaccine. CDR3 residues: CASSPTGDPNQPQHF. DNA for the CDR3: TGTGCCAGCAGCCCCACGGGGGACCCCAATCAGCCCCAGCATTTT.